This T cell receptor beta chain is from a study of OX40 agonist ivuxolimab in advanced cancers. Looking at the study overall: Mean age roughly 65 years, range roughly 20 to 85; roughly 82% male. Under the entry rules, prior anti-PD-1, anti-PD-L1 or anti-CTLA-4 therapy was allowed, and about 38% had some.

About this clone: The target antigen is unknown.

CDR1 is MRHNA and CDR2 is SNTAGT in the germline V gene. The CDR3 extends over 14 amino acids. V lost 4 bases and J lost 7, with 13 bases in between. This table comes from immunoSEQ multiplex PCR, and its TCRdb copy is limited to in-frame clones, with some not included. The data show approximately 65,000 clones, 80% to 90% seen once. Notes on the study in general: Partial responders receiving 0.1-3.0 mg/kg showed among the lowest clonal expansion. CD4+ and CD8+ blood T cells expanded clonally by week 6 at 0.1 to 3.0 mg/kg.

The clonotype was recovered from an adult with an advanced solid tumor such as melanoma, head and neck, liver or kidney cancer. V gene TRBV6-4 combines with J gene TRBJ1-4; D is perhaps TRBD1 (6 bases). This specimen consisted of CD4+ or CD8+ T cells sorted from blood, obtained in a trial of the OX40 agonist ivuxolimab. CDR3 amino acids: CASSATKGGEKLFF. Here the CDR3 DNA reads TGTGCCAGCAGTGCGACCAAGGGGGGTGAAAAACTGTTTTTT.